This TCR beta chain came from a study of regulatory T cells in long-lasting Graves disease. Points from the study as a whole: Persistent disease favored TRBV28, TRBJ1-2 and TRBJ2-5.

CDR3 length: 14 residues. In germline, CDR1 is KGHDR, CDR2 SFDVKD. The V gene end was trimmed by 11 bases and the J gene end by 0 bases; junction bases not matched to a gene: 5. Relying on iRepertoire HTBI primers and Arm-PCR of CDR3 regions, the team built TCR beta libraries. A single record per CDR3 protein comes from TCRdb applying MiXCR to the multiplex PCR reads. The sample yields approximately 400,000 distinct CDR3 sequences, under 15% seen once. The time point was: newly diagnosed GD, antithyroid drugs for less than 3 months. From RNA extracted from PBMCs, the TCR library was made. This clonotype has a count of ten or more. Its antigen is still unknown. This sample also belongs to another study, concerning T cells in Graves' hyperthyroidism and ophthalmopathy. That report adds: HTBI primers were employed in a first-round RT-PCR of the TCR CDR3. Ophthalmopathy, which appeared later, was predicted by the model a median about 5.9 months before onset.

The sequencing here drew on peripheral blood mononuclear cells (PBMCs), taken at new diagnosis, from a patient treated with antithyroid drugs. The receptor's source is a woman aged 30 to 39 with Graves disease. The rearrangement links TRBV24-1 to TRBJ2-2; the match to TRBD2 covers 7 bases. The CDR3 here is CASRGDANTGELFF. CDR3 coding DNA: TGTGCCAGCCGGGGGGACGCGAACACCGGGGAGCTGTTTTTT.